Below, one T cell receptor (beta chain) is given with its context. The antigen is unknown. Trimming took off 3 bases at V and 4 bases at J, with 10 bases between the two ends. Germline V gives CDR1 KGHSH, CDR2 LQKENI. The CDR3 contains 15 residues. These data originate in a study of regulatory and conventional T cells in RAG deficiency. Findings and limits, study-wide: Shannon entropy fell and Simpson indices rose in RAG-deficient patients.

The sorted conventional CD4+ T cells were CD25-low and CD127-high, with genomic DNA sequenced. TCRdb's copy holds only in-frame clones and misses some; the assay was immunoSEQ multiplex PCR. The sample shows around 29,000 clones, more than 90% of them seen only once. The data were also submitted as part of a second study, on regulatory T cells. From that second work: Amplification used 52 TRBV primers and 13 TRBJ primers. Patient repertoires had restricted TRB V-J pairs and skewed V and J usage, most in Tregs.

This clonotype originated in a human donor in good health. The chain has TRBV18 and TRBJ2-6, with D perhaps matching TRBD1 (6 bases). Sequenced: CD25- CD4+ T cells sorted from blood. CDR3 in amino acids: CASSPTGIGANVLTF. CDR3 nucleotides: TGTGCCAGCTCACCCACAGGGATAGGGGCCAACGTCCTGACTTTC.